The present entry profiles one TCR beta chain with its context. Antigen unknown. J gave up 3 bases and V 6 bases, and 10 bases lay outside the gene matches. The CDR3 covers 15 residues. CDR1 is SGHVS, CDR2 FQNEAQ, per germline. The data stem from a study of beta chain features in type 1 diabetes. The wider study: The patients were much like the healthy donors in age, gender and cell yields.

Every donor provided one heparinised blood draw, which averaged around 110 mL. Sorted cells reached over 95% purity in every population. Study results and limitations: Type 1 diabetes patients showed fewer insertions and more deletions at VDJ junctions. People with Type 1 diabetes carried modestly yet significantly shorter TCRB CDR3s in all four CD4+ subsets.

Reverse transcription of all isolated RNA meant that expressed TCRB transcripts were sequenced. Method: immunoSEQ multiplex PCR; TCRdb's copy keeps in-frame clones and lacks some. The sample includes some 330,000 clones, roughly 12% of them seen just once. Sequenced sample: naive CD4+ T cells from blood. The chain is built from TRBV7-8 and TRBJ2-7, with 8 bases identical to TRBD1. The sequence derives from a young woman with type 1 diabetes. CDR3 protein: CASRRRAGGGYEQYF. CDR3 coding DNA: TGTGCCAGCAGACGAAGGGCAGGGGGCGGCTACGAGCAGTACTTC.